This record concerns one T cell receptor (beta chain) sequence. The antigen remains unidentified. These data are taken from a study of cytomegalovirus exposure and HLA in healthy donors. At the level of the study: For the approximately 420 genotyped donors, over 80% fell within the Caucasian-associated ancestry cluster. Study-wide findings and caveats: On later analysis, the bulk of CMV-associated TCR beta chains appeared to be HLA-restricted. Because they were indistinguishable, some V segments, including TRBV6-2 and TRBV6-3, were excluded.

V was pared by 5 bases and J by 5 bases, with 4 bases of the junction left unmatched. The CDR3 sequence is 13 residues long. In germline, CDR1 is SGHTA, CDR2 FQGNSA. 60 Vbeta and 13 Jbeta primers were used in PCR. Profiled with immunoSEQ multiplex PCR; TCRdb holds only in-frame clones, not every one. The sample has some 200,000 clones, roughly four fifths seen once; the top ten hold 0.098%. The origin of this receptor is a boy younger than 10 in good health and CMV-seronegative. This sequence joins TRBV7-2 and TRBJ2-7; 9 bases are shared with TRBD1. Sequencing was done on a sample of PBMCs. For the CDR3, the DNA is TGTGCCAGCAGCCAGGGACAGGGTAACGAGCAGTACTTC. As protein: CASSQGQGNEQYF. Complete variable domain (other parts from reference TRBV7-2 and TRBJ2-7): GAGVSQSPSNKVTEKGKDVELRCDPISGHTALYWYRQSLGQGLEFLIYFQGNSAPDKSGLPSDRFSAERTGGSVSTLTIQRTQQEDSAVYLCASSQGQGNEQYFGPGTRLTVT.